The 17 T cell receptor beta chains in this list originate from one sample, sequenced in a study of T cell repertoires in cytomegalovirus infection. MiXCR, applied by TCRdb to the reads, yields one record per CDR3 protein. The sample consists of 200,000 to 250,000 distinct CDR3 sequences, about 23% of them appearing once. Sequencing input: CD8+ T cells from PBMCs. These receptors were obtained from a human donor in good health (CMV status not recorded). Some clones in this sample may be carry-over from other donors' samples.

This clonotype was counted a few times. The CDR3 coding sequence is TGTGCCAGCAGTTGGACGGGGGGGCCCGATACGCAGTATTTT. Its translation is CASSWTGGPDTQYF. The chain uses TRBV28 and TRBJ2-3; 8 bases align to TRBD2. Germline V gives CDR1 MDHEN, CDR2 SYDVKM. V was pared by 4 bases and J by 6 bases, with 6 bases of the junction left unmatched. The CDR3 extends over 14 amino acids.

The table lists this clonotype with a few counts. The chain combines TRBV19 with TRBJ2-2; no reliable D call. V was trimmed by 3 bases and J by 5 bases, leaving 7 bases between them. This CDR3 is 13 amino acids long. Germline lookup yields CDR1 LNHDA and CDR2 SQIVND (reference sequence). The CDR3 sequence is CASSIQATGELFF. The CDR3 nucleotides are TGTGCCAGTAGTATTCAGGCGACCGGGGAGCTGTTTTTT.

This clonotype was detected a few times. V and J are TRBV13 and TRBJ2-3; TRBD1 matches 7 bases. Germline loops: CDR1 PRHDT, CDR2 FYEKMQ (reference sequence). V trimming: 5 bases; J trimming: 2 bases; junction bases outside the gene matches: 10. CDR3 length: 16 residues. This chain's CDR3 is CASSHGQEGPTDTQYF. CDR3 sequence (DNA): TGTGCCAGCAGCCACGGACAGGAAGGGCCCACAGATACGCAGTATTTT.

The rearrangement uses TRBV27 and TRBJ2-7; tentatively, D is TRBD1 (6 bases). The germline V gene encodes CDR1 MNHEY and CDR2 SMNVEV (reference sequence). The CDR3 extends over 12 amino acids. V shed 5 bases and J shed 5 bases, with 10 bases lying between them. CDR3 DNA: TGTGCCAGCAGTCCACAGGGCCACGAGCAGTACTTC. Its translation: CASSPQGHEQYF.

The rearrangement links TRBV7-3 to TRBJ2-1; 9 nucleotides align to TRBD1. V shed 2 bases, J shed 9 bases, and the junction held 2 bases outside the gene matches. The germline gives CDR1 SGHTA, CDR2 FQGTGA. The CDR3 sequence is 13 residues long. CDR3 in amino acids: CASSLGDRAEQFF. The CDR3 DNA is TGTGCCAGCAGCTTAGGGGACAGGGCTGAGCAGTTCTTC.

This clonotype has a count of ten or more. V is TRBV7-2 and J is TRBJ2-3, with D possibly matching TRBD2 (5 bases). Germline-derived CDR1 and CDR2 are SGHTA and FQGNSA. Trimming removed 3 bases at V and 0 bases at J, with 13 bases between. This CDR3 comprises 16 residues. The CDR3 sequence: CASSFTLAQSTDTQYF. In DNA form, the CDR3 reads TGTGCCAGCAGCTTTACATTAGCGCAGAGCACAGATACGCAGTATTTT.

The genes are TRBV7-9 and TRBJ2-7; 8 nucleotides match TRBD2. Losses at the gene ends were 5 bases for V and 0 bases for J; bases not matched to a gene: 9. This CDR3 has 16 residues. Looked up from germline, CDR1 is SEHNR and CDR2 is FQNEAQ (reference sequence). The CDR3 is CASSPSASGGSYEQYF. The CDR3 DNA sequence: TGTGCCAGCAGCCCCTCGGCCAGCGGGGGCTCCTACGAGCAGTACTTC.

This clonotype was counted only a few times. The chain's CDR3 is CASSPLAGGFTDTQYF. The CDR3 nucleotides read TGTGCCAGCAGTCCTCTAGCGGGGGGCTTCACAGATACGCAGTATTTT. This sequence joins TRBV27 and TRBJ2-3; 11 bases fit TRBD2. CDR1 is MNHEY, CDR2 SMNVEV, per germline (reference sequence). CDR3 length: 16 residues. With V trimmed by 5 bases and J by 2 bases, 6 bases remained unmatched.

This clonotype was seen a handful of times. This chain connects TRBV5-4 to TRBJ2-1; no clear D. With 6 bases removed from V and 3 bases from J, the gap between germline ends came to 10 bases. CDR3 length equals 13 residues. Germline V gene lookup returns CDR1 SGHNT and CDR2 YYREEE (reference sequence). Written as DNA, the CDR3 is TGTGCCAGCAACCCGGACCTCTACAATGAGCAGTTCTTC. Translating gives CASNPDLYNEQFF.

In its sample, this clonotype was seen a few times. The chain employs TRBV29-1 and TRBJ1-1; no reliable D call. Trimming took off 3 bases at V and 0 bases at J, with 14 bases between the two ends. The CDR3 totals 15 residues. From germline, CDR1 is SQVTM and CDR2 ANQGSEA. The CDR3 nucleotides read TGCAGCGTTGATTTTGGGGTTCAGATGAACACTGAAGCTTTCTTT. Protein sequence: CSVDFGVQMNTEAFF.

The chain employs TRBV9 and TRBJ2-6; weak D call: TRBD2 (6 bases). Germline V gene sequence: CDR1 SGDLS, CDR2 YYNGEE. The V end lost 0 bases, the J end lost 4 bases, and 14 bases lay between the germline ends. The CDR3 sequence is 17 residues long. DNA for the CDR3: TGTGCCAGCAGCGTAGACCCCCTAGCGCCCGGGGCCAACGTCCTGACTTTC. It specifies CASSVDPLAPGANVLTF.

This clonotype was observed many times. The CDR3 spells CASSRTETQYF. The CDR3, as DNA: TGTGCCAGCAGCAGGACGGAGACCCAGTACTTC. The V call is TRBV11-2, the J call TRBJ2-5; D not certain. Per the germline V gene, CDR1 is SGHAT and CDR2 is FQNNGV. This CDR3 region has 11 residues. The V end lost 5 bases, the J end lost 5 bases, and 6 bases lay between the germline ends.

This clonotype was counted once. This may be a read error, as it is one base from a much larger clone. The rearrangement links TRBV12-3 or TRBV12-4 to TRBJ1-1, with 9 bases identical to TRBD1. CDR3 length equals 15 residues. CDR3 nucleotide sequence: TGTGCCAGCAGTTTAGCCGGGACAGGGAACAATGAAGCTTTCTTT. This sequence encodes CASSLAGTGNNEAFF.

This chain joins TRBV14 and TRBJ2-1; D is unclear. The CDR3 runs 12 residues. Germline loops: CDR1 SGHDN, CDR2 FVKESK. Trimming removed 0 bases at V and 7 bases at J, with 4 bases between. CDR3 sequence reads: CASSQEWNEQFF. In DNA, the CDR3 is TGTGCCAGCAGCCAAGAGTGGAATGAGCAGTTCTTC.

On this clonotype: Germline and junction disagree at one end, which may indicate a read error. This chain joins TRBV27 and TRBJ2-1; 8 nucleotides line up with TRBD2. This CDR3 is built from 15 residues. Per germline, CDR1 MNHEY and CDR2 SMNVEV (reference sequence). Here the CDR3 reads CAGSFGSGAYNEQFF. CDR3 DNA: TGTGCCGGCAGTTTTGGTAGCGGGGCCTACAATGAGCAGTTCTTC.

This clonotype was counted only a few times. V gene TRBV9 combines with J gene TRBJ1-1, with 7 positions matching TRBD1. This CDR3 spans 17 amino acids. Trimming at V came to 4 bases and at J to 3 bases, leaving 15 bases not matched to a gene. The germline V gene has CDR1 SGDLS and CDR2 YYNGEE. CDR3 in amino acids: CASSPPGRGGPDTEAFF. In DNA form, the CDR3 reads TGTGCCAGCAGCCCTCCGGGCAGGGGGGGGCCGGACACTGAAGCTTTCTTT.

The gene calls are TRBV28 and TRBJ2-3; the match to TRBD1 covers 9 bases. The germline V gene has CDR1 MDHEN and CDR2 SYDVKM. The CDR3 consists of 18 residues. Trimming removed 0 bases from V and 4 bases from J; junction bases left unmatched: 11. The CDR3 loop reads CASSLWVPGQGLADTQYF. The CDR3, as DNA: TGTGCCAGCAGTTTATGGGTCCCGGGACAGGGATTGGCAGATACGCAGTATTTT. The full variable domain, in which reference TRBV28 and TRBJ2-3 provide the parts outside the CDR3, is DVKVTQSSRYLVKRTGEKVFLECVQDMDHENMFWYRQDPGLGLRLIYFSYDVKMKEKGDIPEGYSVSREKKERFSLILESASTNQTSMYLCASSLWVPGQGLADTQYFGPGTRLTVL.